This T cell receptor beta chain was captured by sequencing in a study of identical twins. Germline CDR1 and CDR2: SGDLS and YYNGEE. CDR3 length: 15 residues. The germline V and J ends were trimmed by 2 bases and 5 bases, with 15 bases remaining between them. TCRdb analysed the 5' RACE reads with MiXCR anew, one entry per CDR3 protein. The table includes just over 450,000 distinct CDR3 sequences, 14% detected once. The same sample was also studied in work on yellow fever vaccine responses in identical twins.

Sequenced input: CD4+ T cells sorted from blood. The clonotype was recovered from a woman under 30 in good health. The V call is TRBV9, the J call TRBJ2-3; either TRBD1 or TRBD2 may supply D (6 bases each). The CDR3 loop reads CASSVGLGGGDTQYF. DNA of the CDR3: TGTGCCAGCAGCGTGGGCCTCGGGGGCGGAGATACGCAGTATTTT.